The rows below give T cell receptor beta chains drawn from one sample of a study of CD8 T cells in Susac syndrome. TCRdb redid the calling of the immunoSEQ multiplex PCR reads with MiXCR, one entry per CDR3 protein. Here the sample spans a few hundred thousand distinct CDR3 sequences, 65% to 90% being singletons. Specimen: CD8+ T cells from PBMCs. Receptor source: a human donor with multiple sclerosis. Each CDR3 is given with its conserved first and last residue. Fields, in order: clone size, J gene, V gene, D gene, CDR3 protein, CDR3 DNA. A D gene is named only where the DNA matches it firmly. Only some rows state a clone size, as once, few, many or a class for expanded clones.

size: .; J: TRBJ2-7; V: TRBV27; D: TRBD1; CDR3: CASSLQGVGYEQYF; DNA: TGTGCCAGCAGCTTACAGGGGGTCGGCTACGAGCAGTACTTC
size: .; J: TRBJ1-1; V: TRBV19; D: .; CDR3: CASSIGSYGTEAFF; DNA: TGTGCCAGTAGTATAGGATCCTACGGCACTGAAGCTTTCTTT
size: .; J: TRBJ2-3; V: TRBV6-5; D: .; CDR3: CASSWRRSGTDTQYF; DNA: TGTGCCAGCAGTTGGCGTCGGAGTGGCACAGATACGCAGTATTTT
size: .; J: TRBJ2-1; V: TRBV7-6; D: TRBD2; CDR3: CASSLEPPLAGASSYNEQFF; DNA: TGTGCCAGCAGCTTAGAACCCCCCCTCGCGGGAGCAAGCTCCTACAATGAGCAGTTCTTC
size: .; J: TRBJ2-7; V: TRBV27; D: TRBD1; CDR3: CASSFRDSPEQYF; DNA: TGTGCCAGCAGTTTTCGGGACAGCCCCGAGCAGTACTTC
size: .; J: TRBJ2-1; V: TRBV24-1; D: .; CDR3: CATSDGDEQFF; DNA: TGTGCCACCAGTGATGGAGACGAGCAGTTCTTC
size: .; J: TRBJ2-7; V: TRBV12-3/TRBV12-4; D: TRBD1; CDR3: CASSYPQGAVGYEQYF; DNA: TGTGCCAGCAGTTATCCACAGGGGGCGGTCGGGTACGAGCAGTACTTC
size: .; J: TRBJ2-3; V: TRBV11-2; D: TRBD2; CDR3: CASSSQTSVGADTQYF; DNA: TGTGCCAGCAGCTCGCAGACTAGCGTGGGGGCAGATACGCAGTATTTT
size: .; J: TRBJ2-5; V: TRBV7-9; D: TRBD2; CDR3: CASSYGTSGAPQETQYF; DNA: TGTGCCAGCAGCTATGGGACTAGCGGGGCTCCCCAAGAGACCCAGTACTTC
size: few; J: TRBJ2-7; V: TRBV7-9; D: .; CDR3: CASSLLGSEQYF; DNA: TGTGCCAGCAGCTTACTAGGGAGCGAGCAGTACTTC
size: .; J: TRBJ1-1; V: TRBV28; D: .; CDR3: CASSLFRVTEAFF; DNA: TGTGCCAGCAGTTTGTTCAGGGTCACTGAAGCTTTCTTT
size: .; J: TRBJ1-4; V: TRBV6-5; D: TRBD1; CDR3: CASRPRQGAYEKLFF; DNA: TGTGCCAGCAGGCCCCGACAGGGGGCCTATGAAAAACTGTTTTTT
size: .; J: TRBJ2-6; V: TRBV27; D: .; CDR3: CASSWTGANVLTF; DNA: TGTGCCAGCAGTTGGACGGGGGCCAACGTCCTGACTTTC
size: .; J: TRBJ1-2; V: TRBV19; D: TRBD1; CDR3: CASKADRGNIYGYTF; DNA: TGTGCCAGTAAGGCGGACAGGGGGAATATCTATGGCTACACCTTC
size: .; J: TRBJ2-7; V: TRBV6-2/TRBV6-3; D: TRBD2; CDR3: CASSYSGLAGGYEQYF; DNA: TGTGCCAGCAGTTACTCGGGGCTAGCGGGGGGCTACGAGCAGTACTTC
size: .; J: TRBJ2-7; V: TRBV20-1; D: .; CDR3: CSAVDGKAGVFYEQYF; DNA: TGCAGTGCTGTAGATGGGAAAGCCGGGGTCTTCTACGAGCAGTACTTC
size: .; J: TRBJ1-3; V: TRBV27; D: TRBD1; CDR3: CASKRQGHGNTIYF; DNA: TGTGCCAGCAAGAGACAGGGTCATGGAAACACCATATATTTT
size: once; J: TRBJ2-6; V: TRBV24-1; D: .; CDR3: CATQDSNSGANVLTF; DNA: TGTGCCACCCAGGACTCAAACTCTGGGGCCAACGTCCTGACTTTC
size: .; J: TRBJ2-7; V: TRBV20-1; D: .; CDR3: CSARDGGSSYEQYF; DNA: TGCAGTGCTAGAGATGGGGGCAGCTCCTACGAGCAGTACTTC
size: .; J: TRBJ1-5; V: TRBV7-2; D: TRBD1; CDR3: CASSLWQGESNQPQHF; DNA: TGTGCCAGCAGCTTGTGGCAGGGGGAGAGCAATCAGCCCCAGCATTTT
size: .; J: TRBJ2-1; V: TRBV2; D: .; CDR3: CASSDVGERFNEQFF; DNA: TGTGCCAGCAGTGATGTGGGGGAACGATTTAATGAGCAGTTCTTC
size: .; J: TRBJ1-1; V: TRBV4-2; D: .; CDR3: CASSQPAGDTEAFF; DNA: TGTGCCAGCAGCCAGCCCGCAGGGGACACTGAAGCTTTCTTT
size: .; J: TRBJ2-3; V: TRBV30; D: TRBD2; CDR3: CAWSATSFADTQYF; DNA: TGTGCCTGGAGTGCGACTAGCTTCGCAGATACGCAGTATTTT
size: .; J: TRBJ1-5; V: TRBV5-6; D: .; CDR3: CASSLEGMQPQHF; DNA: TGTGCCAGCAGCTTGGAGGGCATGCAGCCCCAGCATTTT
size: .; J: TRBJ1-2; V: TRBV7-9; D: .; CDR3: CASSSGDLYGYTF; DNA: TGTGCCAGCAGCTCCGGGGACCTATATGGCTACACCTTC
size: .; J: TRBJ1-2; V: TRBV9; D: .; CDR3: CASSVAVRTPGDGYTF; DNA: TGTGCCAGCAGCGTAGCTGTACGGACGCCTGGGGATGGCTACACCTTC
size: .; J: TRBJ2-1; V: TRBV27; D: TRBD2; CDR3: CASSLSSSGRPSSYNEQFF; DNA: TGTGCCAGCAGTTTATCGAGCAGCGGGAGGCCTAGCTCCTACAATGAGCAGTTCTTC
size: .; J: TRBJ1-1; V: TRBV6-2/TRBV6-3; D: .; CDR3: CASSLSPPGTEAFF; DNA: TGTGCCAGCAGCCTTTCCCCCCCGGGCACTGAAGCTTTCTTT
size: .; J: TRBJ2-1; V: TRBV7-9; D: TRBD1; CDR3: CASSGTGVNEQFF; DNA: TGTGCCAGCAGCGGGACAGGGGTCAATGAGCAGTTCTTC
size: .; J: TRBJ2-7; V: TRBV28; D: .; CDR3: CATATEGEQYF; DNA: TGTGCCACCGCAACCGAAGGCGAGCAGTACTTC
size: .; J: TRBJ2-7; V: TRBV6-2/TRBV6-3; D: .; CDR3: CVSSYGLAYEQYF; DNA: TGTGTCAGCAGTTACGGGCTAGCTTACGAGCAGTACTTC
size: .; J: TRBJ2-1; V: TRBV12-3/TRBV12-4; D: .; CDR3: CASSFDPISYNEQFF; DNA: TGTGCCAGCAGCTTCGACCCTATCTCCTACAATGAGCAGTTCTTC
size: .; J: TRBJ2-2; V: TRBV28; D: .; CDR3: CASDRSNTGELFF; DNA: TGTGCCAGTGACAGGTCCAACACCGGGGAGCTGTTTTTT
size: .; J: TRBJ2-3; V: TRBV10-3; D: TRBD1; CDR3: CAISGDRVEDTQYF; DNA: TGTGCCATCAGTGGGGACAGGGTAGAAGATACGCAGTATTTT
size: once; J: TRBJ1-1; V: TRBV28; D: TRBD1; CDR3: CASTGGDRGKTEAFF; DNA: TGTGCCAGCACGGGGGGGGACAGAGGGAAGACTGAAGCTTTCTTT
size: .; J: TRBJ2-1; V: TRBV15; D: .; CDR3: CATSPRASYNEQFF; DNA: TGTGCCACCAGTCCCCGAGCGTCTTACAATGAGCAGTTCTTC
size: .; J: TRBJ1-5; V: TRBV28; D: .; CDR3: CASSLSTPWDQPQHF; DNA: TGTGCCAGCAGTTTATCAACACCCTGGGATCAGCCCCAGCATTTT
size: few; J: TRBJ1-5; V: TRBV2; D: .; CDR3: CASSYEGPQHF; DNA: TGTGCCAGCAGTTACGAGGGGCCCCAGCATTTT
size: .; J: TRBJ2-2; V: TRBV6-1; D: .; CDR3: CASSPYLGQKGPGELFF; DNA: TGTGCCAGCAGCCCCTACCTCGGACAAAAGGGGCCCGGGGAGCTGTTTTTT